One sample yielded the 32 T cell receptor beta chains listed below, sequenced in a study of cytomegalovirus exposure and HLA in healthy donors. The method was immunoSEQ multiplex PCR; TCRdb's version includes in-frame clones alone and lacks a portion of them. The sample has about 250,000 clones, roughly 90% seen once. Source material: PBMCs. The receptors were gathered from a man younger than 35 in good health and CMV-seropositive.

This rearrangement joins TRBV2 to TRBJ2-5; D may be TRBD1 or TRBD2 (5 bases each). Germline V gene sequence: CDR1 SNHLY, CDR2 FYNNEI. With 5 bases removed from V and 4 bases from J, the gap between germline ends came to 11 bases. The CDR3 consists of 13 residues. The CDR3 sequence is CASSYGALETQYF. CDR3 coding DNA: TGTGCCAGCAGTTACGGGGCCCTAGAGACCCAGTACTTC. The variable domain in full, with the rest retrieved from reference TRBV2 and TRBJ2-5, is EPEVTQTPSHQVTQMGQEVILRCVPISNHLYFYWYRQILGQKVEFLVSFYNNEISEKSEIFDDQFSVERPDGSNFTLKIRSTKLEDSAMYFCASSYGALETQYFGPGTRLLVL.

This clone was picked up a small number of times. The CDR3: CASSLVNSGEKLFF. As DNA, the CDR3 is TGTGCCAGCAGCTTGGTGAACTCCGGGGAAAAACTGTTTTTT. This chain joins TRBV7-2 and TRBJ1-4; the D is unclear. The length of the CDR3 is 14 residues. Per the germline V gene, CDR1 is SGHTA and CDR2 is FQGNSA. Trimming took off 3 bases at V and 8 bases at J, with 13 bases between the two ends.

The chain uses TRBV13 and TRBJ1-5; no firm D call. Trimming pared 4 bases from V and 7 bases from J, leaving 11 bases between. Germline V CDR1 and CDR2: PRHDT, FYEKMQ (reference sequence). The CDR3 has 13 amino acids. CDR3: CASSSRGLQPQHF. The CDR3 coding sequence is TGTGCCAGCAGCTCCCGAGGTCTCCAGCCCCAGCATTTT.

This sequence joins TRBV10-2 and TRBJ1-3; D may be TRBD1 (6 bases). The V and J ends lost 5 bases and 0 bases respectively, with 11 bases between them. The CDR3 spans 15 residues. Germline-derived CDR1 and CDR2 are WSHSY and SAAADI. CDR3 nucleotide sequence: TGCGCCAGCAGTCATACAGGGAGCTCTGGAAACACCATATATTTT. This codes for CASSHTGSSGNTIYF.

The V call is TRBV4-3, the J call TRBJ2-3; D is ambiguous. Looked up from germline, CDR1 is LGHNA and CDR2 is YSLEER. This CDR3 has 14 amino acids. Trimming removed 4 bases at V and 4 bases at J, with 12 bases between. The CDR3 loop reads CASSPEPVADTQYF. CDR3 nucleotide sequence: TGCGCCAGCAGCCCGGAGCCCGTGGCAGATACGCAGTATTTT.

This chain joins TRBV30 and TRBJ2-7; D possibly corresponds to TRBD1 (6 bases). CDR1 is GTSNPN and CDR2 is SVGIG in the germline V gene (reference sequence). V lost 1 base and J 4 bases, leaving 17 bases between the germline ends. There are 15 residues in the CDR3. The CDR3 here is CAWSGSRGRIYEQYF. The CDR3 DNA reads TGTGCCTGGAGTGGGAGCAGGGGAAGGATTTACGAGCAGTACTTC.

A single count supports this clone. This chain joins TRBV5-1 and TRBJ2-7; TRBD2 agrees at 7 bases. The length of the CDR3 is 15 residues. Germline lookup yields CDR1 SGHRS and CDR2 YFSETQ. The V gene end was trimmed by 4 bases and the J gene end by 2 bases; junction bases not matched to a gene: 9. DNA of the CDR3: TGCGCCAGCAGCCCGACAGCGGGGCTAGCCTACGAGCAGTACTTC. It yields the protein CASSPTAGLAYEQYF.

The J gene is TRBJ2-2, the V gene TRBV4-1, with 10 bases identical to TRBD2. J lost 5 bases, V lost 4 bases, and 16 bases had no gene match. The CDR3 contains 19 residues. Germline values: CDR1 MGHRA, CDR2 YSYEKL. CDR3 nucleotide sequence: TGCGCCAGCAGCCTAGGACTAGCGGTACGGTTTCGGTCGACCGGGGAGCTGTTTTTT. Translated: CASSLGLAVRFRSTGELFF.

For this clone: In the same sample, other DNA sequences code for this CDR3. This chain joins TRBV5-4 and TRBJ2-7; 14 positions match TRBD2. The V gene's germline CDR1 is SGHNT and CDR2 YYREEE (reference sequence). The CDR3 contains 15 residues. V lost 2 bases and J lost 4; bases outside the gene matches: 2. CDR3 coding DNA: TGTGCCAGCAGCTTAGGGACTAGCGGGAGATACGAGCAGTACTTC. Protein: CASSLGTSGRYEQYF.

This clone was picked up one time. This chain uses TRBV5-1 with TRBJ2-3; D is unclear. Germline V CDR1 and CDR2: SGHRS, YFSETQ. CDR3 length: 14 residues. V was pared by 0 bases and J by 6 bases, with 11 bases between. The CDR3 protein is CASSLAAGRDTQYF. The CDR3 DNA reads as TGCGCCAGCAGCTTGGCCGCCGGCCGGGATACGCAGTATTTT.

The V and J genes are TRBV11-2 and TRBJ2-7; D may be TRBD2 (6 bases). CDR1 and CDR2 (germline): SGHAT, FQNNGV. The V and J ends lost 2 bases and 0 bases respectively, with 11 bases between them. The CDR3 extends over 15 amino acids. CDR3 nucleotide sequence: TGTGCCAGCAGCTTAATCCGGGACTCCTCCTACGAGCAGTACTTC. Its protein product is CASSLIRDSSYEQYF.

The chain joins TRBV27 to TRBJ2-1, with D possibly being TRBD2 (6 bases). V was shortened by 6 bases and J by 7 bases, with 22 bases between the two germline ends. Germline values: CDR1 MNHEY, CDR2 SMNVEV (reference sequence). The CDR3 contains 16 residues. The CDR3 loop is CASSSLPPGVGNEQFF. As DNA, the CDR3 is TGTGCCAGCAGCTCCTTACCTCCGGGAGTGGGGAATGAGCAGTTCTTC.

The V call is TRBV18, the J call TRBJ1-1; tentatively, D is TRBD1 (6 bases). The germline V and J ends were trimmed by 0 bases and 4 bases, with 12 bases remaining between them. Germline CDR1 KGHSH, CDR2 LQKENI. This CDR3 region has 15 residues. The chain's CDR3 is CASSPPGGSITEAFF. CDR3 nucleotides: TGTGCCAGCTCACCACCTGGGGGCTCGATCACTGAAGCTTTCTTT.

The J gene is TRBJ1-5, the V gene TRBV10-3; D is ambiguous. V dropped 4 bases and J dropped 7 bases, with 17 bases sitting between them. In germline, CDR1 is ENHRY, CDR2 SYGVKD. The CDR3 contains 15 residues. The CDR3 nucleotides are TGTGCCATCAGTGGGCGCGTGGACCTAGGACAGCCCCAGCATTTT. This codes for CAISGRVDLGQPQHF.

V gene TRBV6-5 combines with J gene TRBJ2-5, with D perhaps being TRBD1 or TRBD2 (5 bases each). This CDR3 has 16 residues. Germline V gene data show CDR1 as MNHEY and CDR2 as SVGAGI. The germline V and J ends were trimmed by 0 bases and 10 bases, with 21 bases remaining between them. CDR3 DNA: TGTGCCAGCAGTTACTCGATAAGCTCTCAAGAGAGGGGCCAGTACTTC. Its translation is CASSYSISSQERGQYF.

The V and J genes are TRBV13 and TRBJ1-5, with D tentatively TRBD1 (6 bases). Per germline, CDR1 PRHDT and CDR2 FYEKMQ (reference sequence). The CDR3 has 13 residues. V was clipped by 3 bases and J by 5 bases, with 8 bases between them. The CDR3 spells CASSFEGDQPQHF. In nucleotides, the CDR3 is TGTGCCAGCAGCTTCGAGGGGGATCAGCCCCAGCATTTT.

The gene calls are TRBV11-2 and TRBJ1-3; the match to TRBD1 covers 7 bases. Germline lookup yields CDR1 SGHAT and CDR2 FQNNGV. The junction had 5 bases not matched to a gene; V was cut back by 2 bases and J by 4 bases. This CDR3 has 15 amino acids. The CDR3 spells CASSLWTGAGNTIYF. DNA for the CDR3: TGTGCCAGCAGCTTATGGACAGGCGCCGGAAACACCATATATTTT.

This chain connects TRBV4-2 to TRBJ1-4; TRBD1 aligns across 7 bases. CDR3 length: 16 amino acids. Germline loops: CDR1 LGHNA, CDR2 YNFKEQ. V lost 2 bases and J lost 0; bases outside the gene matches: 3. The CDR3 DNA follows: TGTGCCAGCAGCCAAACAGGGGCTGCAACTAATGAAAAACTGTTTTTT. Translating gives CASSQTGAATNEKLFF.

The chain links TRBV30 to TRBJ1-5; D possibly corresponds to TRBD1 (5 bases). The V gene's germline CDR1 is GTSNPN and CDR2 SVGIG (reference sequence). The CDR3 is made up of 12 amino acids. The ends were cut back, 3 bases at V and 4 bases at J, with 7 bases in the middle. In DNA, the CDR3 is TGTGCCTGGAGCAGGGATAATCAGCCCCAGCATTTT. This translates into CAWSRDNQPQHF. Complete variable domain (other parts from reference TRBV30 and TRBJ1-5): SQTIHQWPATLVQPVGSPLSLECTVEGTSNPNLYWYRQAAGRGLQLLFYSVGIGQISSEVPQNLSASRPQDRQFILSSKKLLLSDSGFYLCAWSRDNQPQHFGDGTRLSIL.

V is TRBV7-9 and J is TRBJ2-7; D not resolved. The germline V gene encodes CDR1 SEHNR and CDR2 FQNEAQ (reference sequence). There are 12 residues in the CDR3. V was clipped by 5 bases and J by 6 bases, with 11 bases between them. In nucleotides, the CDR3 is TGTGCCAGCAGCCCCGGGTCGTTCGAGCAGTACTTC. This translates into CASSPGSFEQYF.

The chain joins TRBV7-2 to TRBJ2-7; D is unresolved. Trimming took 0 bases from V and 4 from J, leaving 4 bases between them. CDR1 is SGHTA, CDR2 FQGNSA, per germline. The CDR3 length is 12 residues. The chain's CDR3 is CASSLARYEQYF. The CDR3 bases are TGTGCCAGCAGCTTAGCGCGATACGAGCAGTACTTC.

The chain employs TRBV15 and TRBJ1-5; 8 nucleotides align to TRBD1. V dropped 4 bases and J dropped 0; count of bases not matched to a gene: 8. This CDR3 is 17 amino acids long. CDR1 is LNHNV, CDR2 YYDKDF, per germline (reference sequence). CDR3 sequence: CATSIGQGPPSNQPQHF. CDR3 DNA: TGTGCCACCAGCATAGGACAGGGACCACCTAGCAATCAGCCCCAGCATTTT.

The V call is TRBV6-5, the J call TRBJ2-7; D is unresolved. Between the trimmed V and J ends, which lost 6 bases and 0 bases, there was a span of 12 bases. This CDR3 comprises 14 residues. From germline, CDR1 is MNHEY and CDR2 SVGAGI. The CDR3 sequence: CASRTGGPSYEQYF. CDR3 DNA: TGTGCCAGCAGGACGGGCGGACCCTCCTACGAGCAGTACTTC.

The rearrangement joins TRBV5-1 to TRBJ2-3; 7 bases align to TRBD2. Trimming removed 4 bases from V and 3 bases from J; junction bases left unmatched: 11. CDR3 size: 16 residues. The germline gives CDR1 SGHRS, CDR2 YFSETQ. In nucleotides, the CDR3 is TGCGCCAGCAGCCCGGCTGGCGGGAGAGGAACAGATACGCAGTATTTT. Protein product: CASSPAGGRGTDTQYF. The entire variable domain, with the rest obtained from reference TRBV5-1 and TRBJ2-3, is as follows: KAGVTQTPRYLIKTRGQQVTLSCSPISGHRSVSWYQQTPGQGLQFLFEYFSETQRNKGNFPGRFSGRQFSNSRSEMNVSTLELGDSALYLCASSPAGGRGTDTQYFGPGTRLTVL.

This chain's CDR3 is CASSPKGTPIGAFF. The CDR3 nucleotides read TGTGCCAGCAGCCCAAAAGGGACACCAATTGGGGCTTTCTTT. The rearrangement uses TRBV7-9 and TRBJ1-1; weak D call: TRBD1 (6 bases). V lost 5 bases, J lost 11 bases, and 21 bases lay in between. The V gene's germline CDR1 is SEHNR and CDR2 FQNEAQ (reference sequence). There are 14 residues in the CDR3. Full variable domain (missing parts from reference TRBV7-9 and TRBJ1-1): DTGVSQNPRHKITKRGQNVTFRCDPISEHNRLYWYRQTLGQGPEFLTYFQNEAQLEKSRLLSDRFSAERPKGSFSTLEIQRTEQGDSAMYLCASSPKGTPIGAFFGQGTRLTVV.

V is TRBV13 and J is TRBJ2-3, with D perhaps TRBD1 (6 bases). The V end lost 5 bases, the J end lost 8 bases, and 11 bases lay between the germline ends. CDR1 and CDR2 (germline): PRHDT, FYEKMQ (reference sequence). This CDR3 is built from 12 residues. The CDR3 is CASSLGASTQYF. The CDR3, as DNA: TGTGCCAGCAGCCTGGGGGCGAGTACGCAGTATTTT. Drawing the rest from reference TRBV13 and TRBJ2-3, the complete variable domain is AAGVIQSPRHLIKEKRETATLKCYPIPRHDTVYWYQQGPGQDPQFLISFYEKMQSDKGSIPDRFSAQQFSDYHSELNMSSLELGDSALYFCASSLGASTQYFGPGTRLTVL.

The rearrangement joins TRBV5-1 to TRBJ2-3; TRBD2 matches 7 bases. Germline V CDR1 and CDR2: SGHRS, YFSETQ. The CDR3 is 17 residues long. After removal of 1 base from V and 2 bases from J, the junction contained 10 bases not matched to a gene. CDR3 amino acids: CASSLTLRGRATDTQYF. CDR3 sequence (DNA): TGCGCCAGCAGCTTGACCCTCCGAGGGAGGGCCACAGATACGCAGTATTTT.

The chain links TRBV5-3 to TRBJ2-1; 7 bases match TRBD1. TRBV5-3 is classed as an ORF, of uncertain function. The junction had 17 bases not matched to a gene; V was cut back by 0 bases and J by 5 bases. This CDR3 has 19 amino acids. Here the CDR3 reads CARSLVVGQPPVTDNEQFF. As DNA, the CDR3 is TGTGCCAGAAGCTTGGTAGTGGGACAGCCTCCTGTTACGGACAATGAGCAGTTCTTC.

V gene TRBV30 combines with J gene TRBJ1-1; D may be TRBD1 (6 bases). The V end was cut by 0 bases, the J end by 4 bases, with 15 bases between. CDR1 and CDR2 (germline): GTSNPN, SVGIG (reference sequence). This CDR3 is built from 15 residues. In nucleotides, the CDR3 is TGTGCCTGGAGTGTACTGGGGGGGCTGATCACTGAAGCTTTCTTT. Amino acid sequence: CAWSVLGGLITEAFF.

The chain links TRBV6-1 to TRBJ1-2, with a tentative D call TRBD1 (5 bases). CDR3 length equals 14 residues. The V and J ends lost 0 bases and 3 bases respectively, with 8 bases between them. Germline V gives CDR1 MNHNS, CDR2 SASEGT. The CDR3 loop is CASSEAGGDYGYTF. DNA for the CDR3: TGTGCCAGCAGTGAAGCCGGGGGGGACTATGGCTACACCTTC.

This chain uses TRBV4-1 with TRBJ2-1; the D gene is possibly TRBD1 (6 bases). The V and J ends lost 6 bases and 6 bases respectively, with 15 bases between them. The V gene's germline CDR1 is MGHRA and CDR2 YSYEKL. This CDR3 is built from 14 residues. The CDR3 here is CASRRETGSNEQFF. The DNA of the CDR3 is TGCGCCAGCAGGCGAGAGACAGGCTCCAATGAGCAGTTCTTC.

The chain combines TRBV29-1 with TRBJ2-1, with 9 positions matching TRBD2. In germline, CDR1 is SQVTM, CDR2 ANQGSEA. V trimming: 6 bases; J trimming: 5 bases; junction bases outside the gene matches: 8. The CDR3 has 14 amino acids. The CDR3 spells CSVTGLALDNEQFF. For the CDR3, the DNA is TGCAGCGTGACGGGACTAGCTTTAGACAATGAGCAGTTCTTC.